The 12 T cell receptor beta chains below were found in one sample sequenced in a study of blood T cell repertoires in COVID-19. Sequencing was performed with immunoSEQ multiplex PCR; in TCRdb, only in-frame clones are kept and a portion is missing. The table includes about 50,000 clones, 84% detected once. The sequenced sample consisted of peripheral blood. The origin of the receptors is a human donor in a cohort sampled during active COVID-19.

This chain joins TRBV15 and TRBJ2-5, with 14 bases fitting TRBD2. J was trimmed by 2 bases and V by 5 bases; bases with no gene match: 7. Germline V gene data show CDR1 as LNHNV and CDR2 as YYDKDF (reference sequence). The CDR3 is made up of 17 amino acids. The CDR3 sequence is CATSWTRLAGGQETQYF. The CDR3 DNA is TGTGCCACCAGCTGGACTAGACTAGCGGGAGGGCAAGAGACCCAGTACTTC.

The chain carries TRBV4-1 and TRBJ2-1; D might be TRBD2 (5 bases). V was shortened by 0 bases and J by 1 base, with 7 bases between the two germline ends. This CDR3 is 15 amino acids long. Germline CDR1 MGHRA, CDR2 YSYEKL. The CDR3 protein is CASSQDSGSYNEQFF. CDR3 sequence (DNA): TGCGCCAGCAGCCAAGATTCGGGGTCCTACAATGAGCAGTTCTTC.

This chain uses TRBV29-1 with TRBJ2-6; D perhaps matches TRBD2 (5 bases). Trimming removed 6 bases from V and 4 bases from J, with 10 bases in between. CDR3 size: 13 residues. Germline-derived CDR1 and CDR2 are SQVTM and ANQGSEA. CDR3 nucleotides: TGCAGCGTGGACTTAACCGGGGCCAACGTCCTGACTTTC. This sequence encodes CSVDLTGANVLTF.

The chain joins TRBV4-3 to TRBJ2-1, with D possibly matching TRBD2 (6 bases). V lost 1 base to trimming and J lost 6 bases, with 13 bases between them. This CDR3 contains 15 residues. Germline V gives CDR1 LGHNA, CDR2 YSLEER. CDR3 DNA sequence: TGCGCCAGCAGCCAAGGTAGGCTAGCGAGCAATGAGCAGTTCTTC. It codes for CASSQGRLASNEQFF.

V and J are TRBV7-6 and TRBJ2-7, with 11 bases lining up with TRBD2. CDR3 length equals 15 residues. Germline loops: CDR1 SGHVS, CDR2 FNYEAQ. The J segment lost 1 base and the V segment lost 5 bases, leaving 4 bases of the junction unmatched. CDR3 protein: CASSPRLAGSYEQYF. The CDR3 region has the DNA TGTGCCAGCAGCCCTCGACTAGCGGGATCCTACGAGCAGTACTTC.

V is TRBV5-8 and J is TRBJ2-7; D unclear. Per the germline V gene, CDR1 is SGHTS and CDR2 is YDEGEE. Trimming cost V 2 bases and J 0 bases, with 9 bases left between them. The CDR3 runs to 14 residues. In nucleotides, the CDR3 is TGTGCCAGCAGCTTCGGAGACTTCTCCTACGAGCAGTACTTC. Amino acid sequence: CASSFGDFSYEQYF.

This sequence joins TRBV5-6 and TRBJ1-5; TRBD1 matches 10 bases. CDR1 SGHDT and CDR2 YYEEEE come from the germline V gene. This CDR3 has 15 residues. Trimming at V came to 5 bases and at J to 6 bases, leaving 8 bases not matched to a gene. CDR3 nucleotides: TGTGCCAGCAGTAAGGACAGGGGGTACGGTCAGCCCCAGCATTTT. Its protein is CASSKDRGYGQPQHF.

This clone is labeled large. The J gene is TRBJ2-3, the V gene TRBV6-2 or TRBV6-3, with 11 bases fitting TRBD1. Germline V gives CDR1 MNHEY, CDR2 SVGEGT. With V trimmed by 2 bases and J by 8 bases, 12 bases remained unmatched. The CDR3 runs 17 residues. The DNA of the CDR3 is TGTGCCAGCAGTTACCCACGGGACAGGGGGTACGTCGGTACGCAGTATTTT. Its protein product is CASSYPRDRGYVGTQYF.

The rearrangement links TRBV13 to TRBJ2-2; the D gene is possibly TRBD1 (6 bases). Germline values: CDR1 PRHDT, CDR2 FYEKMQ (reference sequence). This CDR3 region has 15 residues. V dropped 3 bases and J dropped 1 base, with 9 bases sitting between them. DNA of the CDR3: TGTGCCAGCAGCTTGGGGGCAGAGAACACCGGGGAGCTGTTTTTT. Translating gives CASSLGAENTGELFF.

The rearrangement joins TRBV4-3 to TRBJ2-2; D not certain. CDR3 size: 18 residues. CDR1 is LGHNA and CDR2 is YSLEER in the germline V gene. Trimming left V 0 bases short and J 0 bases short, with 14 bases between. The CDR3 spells CASSQDRVQAANTGELFF. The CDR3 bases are TGCGCCAGCAGCCAAGATCGTGTCCAGGCAGCGAACACCGGGGAGCTGTTTTTT.

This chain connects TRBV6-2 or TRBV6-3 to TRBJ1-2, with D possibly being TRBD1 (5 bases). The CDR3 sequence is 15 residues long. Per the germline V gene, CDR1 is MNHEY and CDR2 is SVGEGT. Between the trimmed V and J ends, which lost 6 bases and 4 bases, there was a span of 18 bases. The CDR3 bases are TGTGCCAGCAGCAAACAGGTTAACTTTGTCTATGGCTACACCTTC. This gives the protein CASSKQVNFVYGYTF.

The CDR3 sequence: CASSPSILAKNIQYF. The CDR3 region has the DNA TGTGCCAGCAGCCCATCTATCTTAGCCAAAAACATTCAGTACTTC. The rearrangement links TRBV7-2 to TRBJ2-4; no reliable D call. Trimming removed 5 bases at V and 0 bases at J, with 11 bases between. In germline, CDR1 is SGHTA, CDR2 FQGNSA. The length of the CDR3 is 15 residues.